These T cell receptor beta chains were read from a single sample in a study of T-cell memory formation after mild COVID-19. TCRdb recomputed calls from the 5' RACE reads with MiXCR, one row per CDR3 protein. The table has more than 250,000 distinct CDR3 sequences, 15% to 20% seen once. What was sequenced was PBMCs or a T cell subset sorted from them (not recorded which). Receptors originate from a man between 18 and 29 years old who had mild COVID-19 (a few samples of this study predate the infection). Cell type and time point are not known. CDR3s include the opening cysteine and the closing phenylalanine or tryptophan. D genes are given only for firm matches. Clone size is stated in some rows and not others, as once, few, many or a class when expanded.

j_call	cdr3_length	d_call	clone_size	v_call	cdr3_aa	cdr3_nt
TRBJ2-7	13	TRBD2	.	TRBV20-1	CSARLAGAPEQYF	TGCAGTGCTAGACTAGCGGGGGCCCCGGAGCAGTACTTC
TRBJ1-3	13	.	.	TRBV4-2	CASEPSSGNTIYF	TGTGCCAGCGAGCCGAGCTCTGGAAACACCATATATTTT
TRBJ2-4	14	.	.	TRBV20-1	CSARQGRAKNIQYF	TGCAGTGCTAGGCAGGGGAGAGCCAAAAACATTCAGTACTTC
TRBJ2-4	15	.	few	TRBV20-1	CSADGQNLAKNIQYF	TGCAGTGCTGATGGACAGAACTTAGCCAAAAACATTCAGTACTTC
TRBJ1-6	13	.	.	TRBV7-9	CASSFPGRLPLHF	TGTGCCAGCAGCTTCCCGGGACGTCTTCCCCTCCACTTT
TRBJ1-2	15	TRBD1	many	TRBV12-3/TRBV12-4	CASSYGTGGSTGYTF	TGTGCCAGCAGTTATGGGACAGGGGGCTCCACTGGCTACACCTTC
TRBJ1-1	14	.	few	TRBV7-9	CASSLMEGWPEAFF	TGTGCCAGCAGCTTAATGGAGGGGTGGCCTGAAGCTTTCTTT
TRBJ1-2	12	.	.	TRBV4-1	CASSQDAGGYTF	TGCGCCAGCAGCCAAGACGCGGGTGGCTACACCTTC
TRBJ1-1	14	TRBD1	.	TRBV5-1	CASSLDRAGTEAFF	TGCGCCAGCAGCCTGGACAGGGCCGGAACTGAAGCTTTCTTT
TRBJ2-7	15	TRBD2	once	TRBV28	CASRPTSGGFYEQYF	TGTGCCAGCAGGCCCACTAGCGGGGGCTTCTACGAGCAGTACTTC
TRBJ2-7	14	.	few	TRBV20-1	CSARIGGEPGEQYF	TGCAGTGCTAGGATCGGCGGGGAGCCGGGCGAGCAGTACTTC
TRBJ1-2	14	.	once	TRBV7-9	CASSLRQDLYGYTF	TGTGCCAGCAGCCTCCGACAGGACCTCTATGGCTACACCTTC
TRBJ2-7	15	.	.	TRBV6-5	CASSKGSSMVYEQYF	TGTGCCAGCAGTAAGGGTTCCTCTATGGTCTACGAGCAGTACTTC
TRBJ2-3	14	.	few	TRBV12-3/TRBV12-4	CASTSWLLRATQYF	TGTGCCAGCACCTCGTGGCTTCTCAGGGCTACGCAGTATTTT
TRBJ2-3	15	TRBD1	few	TRBV6-5	CASRDRTGVTDTQYF	TGTGCCAGCAGGGATAGGACAGGGGTTACAGATACGCAGTATTTT
TRBJ2-7	16	TRBD1	few	TRBV5-4	CASSPTGGANVYEQYF	TGTGCCAGCAGCCCGACAGGGGGCGCGAATGTCTACGAGCAGTACTTC
TRBJ2-2	17	.	few	TRBV7-2	CASSLSSGELYTGELFF	TGTGCCAGCAGCTTGTCAAGCGGTGAACTTTACACCGGGGAGCTGTTTTTT
TRBJ1-5	14	.	few	TRBV6-5	CASSRGESNQPQHF	TGTGCCAGCAGCCGGGGGGAGAGCAATCAGCCCCAGCATTTT
TRBJ2-2	15	TRBD2	few	TRBV10-3	CAISVSGANTGELFF	TGTGCCATCAGCGTTAGCGGGGCGAACACCGGGGAGCTGTTTTTT
TRBJ1-1	14	.	.	TRBV12-3/TRBV12-4	CASSLRTEYTEAFF	TGTGCCAGCAGTCTAAGAACAGAGTACACTGAAGCTTTCTTT
TRBJ2-5	13	.	.	TRBV13	CASSLKGEETQYF	TGTGCCAGCAGCTTAAAAGGGGAAGAGACCCAGTACTTC
TRBJ1-6	14	.	.	TRBV25-1	CASSESHRVSPLHF	TGTGCCAGCAGTGAATCGCACAGGGTCTCACCCCTCCACTTT
TRBJ2-5	14	.	few	TRBV5-1	CASSLGLHPETQYF	TGCGCCAGCAGCTTGGGGCTTCATCCAGAGACCCAGTACTTC
TRBJ2-2	15	.	.	TRBV7-9	CASSFLARITGELFF	TGTGCCAGCAGCTTCCTGGCCAGAATCACCGGGGAGCTGTTTTTT
TRBJ2-7	13	.	many	TRBV28	CAAWRDGSYEQYF	TGTGCCGCTTGGAGGGACGGCTCCTACGAGCAGTACTTC
TRBJ2-5	14	.	.	TRBV6-5	CASRDGGRGETQYF	TGTGCCAGCAGGGACGGAGGGAGAGGAGAGACCCAGTACTTC
TRBJ1-4	15	.	few	TRBV12-3/TRBV12-4	CASSWRDPGGEKLFF	TGTGCCAGCAGCTGGCGGGACCCGGGGGGGGAAAAACTGTTTTTT
TRBJ1-6	15	TRBD1	.	TRBV6-5	CASSPDRVYNSPLHF	TGTGCCAGCAGTCCGGACAGGGTTTATAATTCACCCCTCCACTTT
TRBJ2-5	12	TRBD1	.	TRBV20-1	CSAHRGQETQYF	TGCAGTGCTCACAGGGGACAAGAGACCCAGTACTTC
TRBJ1-2	14	.	few	TRBV7-9	CASSDTGFNYGYTF	TGTGCCAGCAGCGATACAGGATTCAACTATGGCTACACCTTC
TRBJ1-6	15	.	few	TRBV11-2	CASSLHPGSNSPLHF	TGTGCCAGCAGCTTACATCCGGGTAGCAATTCACCCCTCCACTTT
TRBJ1-2	14	.	.	TRBV5-1	CASSPGVVYYGYTF	TGCGCCAGCAGCCCAGGGGTGGTTTACTATGGCTACACCTTC
TRBJ1-1	14	.	.	TRBV7-9	CASSFTPGNTEAFF	TGTGCCAGCAGCTTTACCCCAGGGAACACTGAAGCTTTCTTT
TRBJ1-2	12	.	.	TRBV12-3/TRBV12-4	CASHHGGYGYTF	TGTGCCAGCCATCACGGGGGGTATGGCTACACCTTC
TRBJ1-1	15	.	.	TRBV7-2	CASSLEWGPDPEAFF	TGTGCCAGCAGCTTAGAATGGGGGCCAGACCCTGAAGCTTTCTTT
TRBJ1-1	14	.	few	TRBV12-3/TRBV12-4	CASSLGWGSTEAFF	TGTGCCAGCAGTTTAGGTTGGGGAAGCACTGAAGCTTTCTTT
TRBJ2-7	13	.	few	TRBV27	CASSLGYGYEQYF	TGTGCCAGCAGTTTGGGGTATGGGTACGAGCAGTACTTC
TRBJ2-7	15	.	.	TRBV5-1	CASSSRADNTNEQYF	TGCGCCAGCAGCTCGCGGGCCGATAACACCAACGAGCAGTACTTC
TRBJ1-2	14	.	few	TRBV7-2	CASRFPTVLYGYTF	TGTGCCAGCAGATTTCCCACAGTACTATATGGCTACACCTTC
TRBJ1-6	17	.	few	TRBV9	CASSVDGALRMYSPLHF	TGTGCCAGCAGCGTCGACGGGGCACTGCGAATGTATTCACCCCTCCACTTT
TRBJ1-1	14	.	.	TRBV5-1	CASSSWGGSTEAFF	TGCGCCAGCAGTTCTTGGGGGGGGAGCACTGAAGCTTTCTTT
TRBJ2-3	16	TRBD1	.	TRBV4-3	CASSQEGTGGTDTQYF	TGCGCCAGCAGCCAAGAAGGGACAGGGGGCACAGATACGCAGTATTTT
TRBJ2-5	14	.	many	TRBV7-2	CASSRGDYQETQYF	TGTGCCAGCAGCCGCGGGGACTACCAAGAGACCCAGTACTTC
TRBJ1-2	15	TRBD1	.	TRBV7-2	CASSLDPGQGPPDTF	TGTGCCAGCAGCTTAGACCCGGGACAGGGGCCGCCAGACACCTTC
TRBJ1-3	13	.	few	TRBV7-9	CASRVTMGNTIYF	TGTGCCAGCAGGGTGACAATGGGAAACACCATATATTTT
TRBJ2-1	16	.	many	TRBV6-6	CASSYWRNLEDNEQFF	TGTGCCAGCAGTTATTGGCGCAATCTGGAAGACAATGAGCAGTTCTTC